These 3 T cell receptor beta chains came from one sample sequenced in a study of identical twins' blood T cells. One entry per CDR3 protein results from TCRdb running MiXCR on the 5' RACE reads. The sample has about 370,000 distinct CDR3 sequences; under 30% are singletons. The sample taken for sequencing was PBMCs. Source of these receptors: a woman aged 18 to 55 in good health.

The chain employs TRBV29-1 and TRBJ2-3; 9 bases match TRBD2. Losses at the gene ends were 2 bases for V and 7 bases for J; bases not matched to a gene: 4. This CDR3 has 13 amino acids. Germline values: CDR1 SQVTM, CDR2 ANQGSEA. The CDR3 DNA reads as TGCAGCGTTGAATGGAGCGGGAGGAATACGCAGTATTTT. Its protein product is CSVEWSGRNTQYF.

V gene TRBV29-1 combines with J gene TRBJ1-2, with D tentatively TRBD1 (5 bases). V shed 2 bases and J shed 6 bases, with 16 bases lying between them. The CDR3 covers 14 residues. Per the germline V gene, CDR1 is SQVTM and CDR2 is ANQGSEA. In nucleotides, the CDR3 is TGCAGCGTTGAACCCGGGGCTAACTATGATGGCTACACCTTC. Translated, it gives CSVEPGANYDGYTF. Drawing the rest from reference TRBV29-1 and TRBJ1-2, the complete variable domain is SAVISQKPSRDICQRGTSLTIQCQVDSQVTMMFWYRQQPGQSLTLIATANQGSEATYESGFVIDKFPISRPNLTFSTLTVSNMSPEDSSIYLCSVEPGANYDGYTFGSGTRLTVV.

The CDR3 DNA sequence: TGCGCCAGCATTGCGTACAATGAGCAGTTCTTC. Translation: CASIAYNEQFF. This chain links TRBV23-1 with TRBJ2-1; D remains unclear. TRBV23-1 is treated as an ORF (open reading frame) with a function not yet certain. The CDR3 loop spans 11 amino acids. Trimming cost V 7 bases and J 4 bases, with 5 bases left between them.